The text below deals with one T cell receptor (beta chain). Data came from immunoSEQ multiplex PCR; TCRdb stores just in-frame clones and leaves some out. Of 65,000 to 85,000 clones detected, roughly nine tenths appear once; the ten largest clones hold 1.4%. This CDR3 has 11 amino acids. The V and J ends lost 0 bases and 8 bases respectively, with 7 bases between them. The germline V gene encodes CDR1 DFQATT and CDR2 SNEGSKA (reference sequence). This specimen comes from a study of T cell changes during pregnancy in multiple sclerosis. This chain connects TRBV20-1 to TRBJ2-5; D might be TRBD1 (6 bases). Material: peripheral blood, obtained in the second trimester of pregnancy. This receptor was obtained from a female donor with multiple sclerosis, enrolled in a pregnancy study. As DNA, the CDR3 is TGCAGTGCTAGAGAACAGGGTACCCAGTACTTC. It specifies CSAREQGTQYF.